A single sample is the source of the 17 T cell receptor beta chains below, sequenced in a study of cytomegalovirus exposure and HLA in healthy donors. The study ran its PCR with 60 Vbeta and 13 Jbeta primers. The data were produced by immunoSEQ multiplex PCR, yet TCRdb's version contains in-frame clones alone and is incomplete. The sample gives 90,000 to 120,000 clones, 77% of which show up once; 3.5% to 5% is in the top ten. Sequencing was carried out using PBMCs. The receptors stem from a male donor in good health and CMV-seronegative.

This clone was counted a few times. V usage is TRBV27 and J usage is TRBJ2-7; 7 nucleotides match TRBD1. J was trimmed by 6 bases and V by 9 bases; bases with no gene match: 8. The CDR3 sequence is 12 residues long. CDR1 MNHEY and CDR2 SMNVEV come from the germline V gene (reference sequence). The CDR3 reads CASRQGIGEQYF. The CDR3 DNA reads TGTGCCAGTAGACAGGGTATCGGCGAGCAGTACTTC.

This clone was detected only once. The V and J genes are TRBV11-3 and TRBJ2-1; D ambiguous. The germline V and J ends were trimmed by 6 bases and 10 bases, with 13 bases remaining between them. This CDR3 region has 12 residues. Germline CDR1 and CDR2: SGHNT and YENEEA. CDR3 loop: CASSSAGSEQFF. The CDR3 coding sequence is TGTGCCAGCAGTTCCGCCGGGTCCGAGCAGTTCTTC.

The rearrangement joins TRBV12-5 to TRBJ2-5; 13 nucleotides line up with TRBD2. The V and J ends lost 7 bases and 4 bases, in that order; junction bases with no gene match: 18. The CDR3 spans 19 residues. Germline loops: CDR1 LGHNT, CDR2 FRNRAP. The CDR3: CASAGPGLAGPGSGETQYF. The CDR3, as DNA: TGTGCTAGTGCCGGGCCGGGACTAGCGGGGCCAGGATCAGGAGAGACCCAGTACTTC.

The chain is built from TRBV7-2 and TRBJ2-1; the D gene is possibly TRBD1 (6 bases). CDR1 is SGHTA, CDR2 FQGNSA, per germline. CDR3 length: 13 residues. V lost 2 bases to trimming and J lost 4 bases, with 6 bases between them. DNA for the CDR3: TGTGCCAGCAGCTTAACAGGGTACAATGAGCAGTTCTTC. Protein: CASSLTGYNEQFF.

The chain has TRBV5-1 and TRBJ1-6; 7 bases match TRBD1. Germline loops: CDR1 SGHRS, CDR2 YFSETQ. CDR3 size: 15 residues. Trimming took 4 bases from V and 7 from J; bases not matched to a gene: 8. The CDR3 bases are TGCGCCAGCAGCCCAGGGACAGCTAACAATTCACCCCTCCACTTT. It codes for CASSPGTANNSPLHF.

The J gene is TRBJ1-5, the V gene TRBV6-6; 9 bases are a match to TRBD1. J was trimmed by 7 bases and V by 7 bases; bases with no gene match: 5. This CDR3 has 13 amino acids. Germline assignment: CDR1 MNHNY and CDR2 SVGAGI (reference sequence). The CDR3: CASIGDRAQPQHF. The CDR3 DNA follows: TGTGCCAGCATTGGGGACAGGGCGCAGCCCCAGCATTTT.

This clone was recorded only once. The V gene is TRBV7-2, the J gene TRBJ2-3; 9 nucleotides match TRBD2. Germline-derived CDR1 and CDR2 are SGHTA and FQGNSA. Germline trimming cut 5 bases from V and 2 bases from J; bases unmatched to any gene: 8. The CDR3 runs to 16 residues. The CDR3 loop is CASSPWLAGTTDTQYF. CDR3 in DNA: TGTGCCAGCAGCCCCTGGCTAGCGGGAACCACAGATACGCAGTATTTT. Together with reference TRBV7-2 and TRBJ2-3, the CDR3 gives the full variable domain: GAGVSQSPSNKVTEKGKDVELRCDPISGHTALYWYRQSLGQGLEFLIYFQGNSAPDKSGLPSDRFSAERTGGSVSTLTIQRTQQEDSAVYLCASSPWLAGTTDTQYFGPGTRLTVL.

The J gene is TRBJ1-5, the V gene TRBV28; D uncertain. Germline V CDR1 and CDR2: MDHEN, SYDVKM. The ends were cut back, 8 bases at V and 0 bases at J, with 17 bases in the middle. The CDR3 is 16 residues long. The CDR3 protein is CASFPLTTPSNQPQHF. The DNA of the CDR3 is TGTGCCAGCTTCCCTCTGACGACACCTAGCAATCAGCCCCAGCATTTT.

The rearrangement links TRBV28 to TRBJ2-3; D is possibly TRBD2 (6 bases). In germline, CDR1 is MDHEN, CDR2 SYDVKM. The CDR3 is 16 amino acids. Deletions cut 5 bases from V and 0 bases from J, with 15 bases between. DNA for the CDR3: TGTGCCAGCAGTACGTTTGGGGGGACTAGCACAGATACGCAGTATTTT. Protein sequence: CASSTFGGTSTDTQYF.

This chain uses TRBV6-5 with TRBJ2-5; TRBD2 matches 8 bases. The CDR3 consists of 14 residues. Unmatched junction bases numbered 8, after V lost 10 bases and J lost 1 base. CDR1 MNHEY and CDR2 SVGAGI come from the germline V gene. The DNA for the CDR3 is TGTGCCACACAGTCGGCGGGAGGCCAAGAGACCCAGTACTTC. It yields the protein CATQSAGGQETQYF.

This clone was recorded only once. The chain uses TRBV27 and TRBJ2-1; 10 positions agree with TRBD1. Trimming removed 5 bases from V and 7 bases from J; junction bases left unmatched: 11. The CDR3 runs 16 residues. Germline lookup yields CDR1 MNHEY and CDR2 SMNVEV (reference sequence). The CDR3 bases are TGTGCCAGCAGTCCAGTGGGTGACAGGGGGCATAATGAGCAGTTCTTC. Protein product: CASSPVGDRGHNEQFF.

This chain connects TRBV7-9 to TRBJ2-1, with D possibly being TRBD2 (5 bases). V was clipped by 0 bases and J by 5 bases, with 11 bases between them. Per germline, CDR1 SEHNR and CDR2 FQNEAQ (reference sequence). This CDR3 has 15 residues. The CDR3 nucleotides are TGTGCCAGCAGCTTAGCGGCCGGGAACCACAATGAGCAGTTCTTC. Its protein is CASSLAAGNHNEQFF.

The CDR3 coding sequence is TGTGCCAGTGGGACTAGCGGCACAGATACGCAGTATTTT. It yields the protein CASGTSGTDTQYF. The chain is built from TRBV6-5 and TRBJ2-3, with 10 bases aligning to TRBD2. The CDR3 consists of 13 residues. Looked up from germline, CDR1 is MNHEY and CDR2 is SVGAGI. J lost 1 base, V lost 9 bases, and 1 base had no gene match.

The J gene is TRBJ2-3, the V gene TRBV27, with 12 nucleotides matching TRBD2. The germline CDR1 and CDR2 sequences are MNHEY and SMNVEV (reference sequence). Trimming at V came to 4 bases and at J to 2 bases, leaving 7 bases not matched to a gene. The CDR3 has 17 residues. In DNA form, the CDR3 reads TGTGCCAGCAGTTCCCTCCCTAGCGGGAGGGCCACAGATACGCAGTATTTT. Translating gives CASSSLPSGRATDTQYF.

As DNA, the CDR3 is TGTGCCAGCAGCACCCGGGACACTCATGAGCAGTTCTTC. Protein product: CASSTRDTHEQFF. The chain uses TRBV7-3 and TRBJ2-1, with a tentative D call TRBD1 (6 bases). Germline V CDR1 and CDR2: SGHTA, FQGTGA. The CDR3 contains 13 residues. Trimming left V 5 bases short and J 8 bases short, with 13 bases between.

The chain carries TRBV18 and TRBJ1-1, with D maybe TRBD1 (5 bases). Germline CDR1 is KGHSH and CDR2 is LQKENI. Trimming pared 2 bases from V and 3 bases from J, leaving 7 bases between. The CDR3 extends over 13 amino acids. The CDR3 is CASSPDRDTEAFF. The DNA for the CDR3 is TGTGCCAGCTCACCAGACAGAGACACTGAAGCTTTCTTT.

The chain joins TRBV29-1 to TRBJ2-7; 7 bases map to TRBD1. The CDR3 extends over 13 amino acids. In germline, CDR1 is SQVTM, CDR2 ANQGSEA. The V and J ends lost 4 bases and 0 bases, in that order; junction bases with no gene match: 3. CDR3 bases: TGCAGCGTTGTTGACAGGGTCTCCTACGAGCAGTACTTC. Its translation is CSVVDRVSYEQYF.